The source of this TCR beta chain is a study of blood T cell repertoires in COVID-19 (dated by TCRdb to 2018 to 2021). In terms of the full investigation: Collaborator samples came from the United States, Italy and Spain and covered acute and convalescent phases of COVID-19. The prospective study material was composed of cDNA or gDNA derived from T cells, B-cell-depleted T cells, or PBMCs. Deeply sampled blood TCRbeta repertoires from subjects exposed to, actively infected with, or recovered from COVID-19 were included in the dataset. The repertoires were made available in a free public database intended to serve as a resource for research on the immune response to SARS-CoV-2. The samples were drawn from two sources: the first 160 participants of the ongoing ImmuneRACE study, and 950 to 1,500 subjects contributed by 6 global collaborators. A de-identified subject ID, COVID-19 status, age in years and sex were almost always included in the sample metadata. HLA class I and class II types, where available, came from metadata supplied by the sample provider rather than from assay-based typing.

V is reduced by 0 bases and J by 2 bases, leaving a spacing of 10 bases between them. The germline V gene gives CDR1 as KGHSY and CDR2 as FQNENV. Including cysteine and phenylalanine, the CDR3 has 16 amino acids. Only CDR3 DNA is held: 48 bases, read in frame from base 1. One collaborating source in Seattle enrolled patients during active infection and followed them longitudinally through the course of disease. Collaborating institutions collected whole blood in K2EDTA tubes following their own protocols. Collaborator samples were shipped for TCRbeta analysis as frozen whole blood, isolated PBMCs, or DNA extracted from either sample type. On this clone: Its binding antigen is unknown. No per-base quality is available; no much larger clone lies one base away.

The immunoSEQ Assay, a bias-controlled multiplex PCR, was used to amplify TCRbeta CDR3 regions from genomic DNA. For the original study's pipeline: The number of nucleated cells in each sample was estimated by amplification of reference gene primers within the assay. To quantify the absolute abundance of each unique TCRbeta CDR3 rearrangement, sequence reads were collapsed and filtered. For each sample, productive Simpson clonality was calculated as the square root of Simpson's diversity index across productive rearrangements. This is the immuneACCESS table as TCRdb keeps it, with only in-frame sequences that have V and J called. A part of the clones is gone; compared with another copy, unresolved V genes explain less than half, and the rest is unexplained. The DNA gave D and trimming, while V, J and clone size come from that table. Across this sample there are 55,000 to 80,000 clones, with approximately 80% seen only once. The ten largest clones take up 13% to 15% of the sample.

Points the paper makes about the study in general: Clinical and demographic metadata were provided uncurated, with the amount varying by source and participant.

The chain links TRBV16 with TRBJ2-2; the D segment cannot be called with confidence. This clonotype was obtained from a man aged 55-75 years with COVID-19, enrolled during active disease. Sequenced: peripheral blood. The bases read TGTGCCAGCAGCCAATCTTATACAGCTAACACCGGGGAGCTGTTTTTT. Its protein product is CASSQSYTANTGELFF.